The clone carrying this T cell receptor beta chain was seen at least ten times. Germline assignment: CDR1 ENHRY and CDR2 SYGVKD. The V and J ends lost 1 base and 7 bases, in that order; junction bases with no gene match: 8. This CDR3 has 16 amino acids. The sample belongs to a study of regulatory T cells in long-lasting Graves disease. TCR beta libraries were built with iRepertoire HTBI primers and Arm-PCR of CDR3 regions. TCRdb recomputed calls from the multiplex PCR reads with MiXCR, one row per CDR3 protein. Of about 540,000 distinct CDR3 sequences in the sample, about 13% were seen once. Time point specified: newly diagnosed GD, antithyroid drugs for less than 3 months. Isolated PBMC RNA provided the starting material for the TCR library. The sample also formed part of further work on T cells in Graves' hyperthyroidism and ophthalmopathy.

The sequence was obtained from a man aged 30-40 years with Graves disease. The chain couples TRBV10-3 to TRBJ2-1, with TRBD2 matching 9 bases. The sample here was peripheral blood mononuclear cells (PBMCs), taken at new diagnosis, from a patient treated with antithyroid drugs. The CDR3 reads CAISEFLSGSGNEQFF. For the CDR3, the DNA is TGTGCCATCAGTGAGTTTCTTAGCGGGAGTGGTAATGAGCAGTTCTTC.